This TCR beta chain was sequenced during a study of cytomegalovirus exposure and HLA in healthy donors. CDR1 and CDR2 (germline): SGHDN, FVKESK. The CDR3 spans 14 residues. Trimming removed 4 bases at V and 0 bases at J, with 9 bases between. The PCR contained 60 Vbeta and 13 Jbeta primers. The repertoire was sequenced with immunoSEQ multiplex PCR; TCRdb's copy has only in-frame clones and lacks some. The repertoire holds around 19,000 clones, more than 80% seen once, with roughly 23% in the top ten. This clone has just a few counts. The study did not record CMV serostatus for this donor. The origin of this receptor is a human donor in good health. The sample comprised PBMCs. V is TRBV14 and J is TRBJ1-1; D is unresolved. The CDR3 here is CASSRAGMNTEAFF. CDR3 bases: TGTGCCAGCAGCCGAGCAGGCATGAACACTGAAGCTTTCTTT.